What follows describes a single T cell receptor (beta chain). Its antigen is still unknown. The sample is drawn from a study of blood T cells in healthy people across ages. Background on the study: About one barcoded beta molecule per two T cells came from capture by template switching.

A J-beta primer mix and a sample-barcoded 5' primer were used in a second PCR of about 7 to 12 cycles. TCRdb fed the 5' RACE reads into MiXCR, producing one record per CDR3 protein. The sample yields roughly 1.9 million distinct CDR3 sequences, approximately 40% seen once. V lost 10 bases to trimming and J lost 5 bases; unmatched junction nucleotides: 13. The CDR3 contains 14 residues. Looked up from germline, CDR1 is LNHDA and CDR2 is SQIVND (reference sequence). Study results and caveats: Roughly linearly, TCR beta diversity per million T cells fell as age increased. The unknown donor CMV status may have confounded expanded clonotype changes.

The chain recombines TRBV19 with TRBJ1-2; TRBD1 matches at 7 bases. Sequencing was done on a sample of blood. The origin of this receptor is a human donor in good health. The CDR3 bases are TGTGCCACAAGCCTCCGGACAGGATCTTATGGCTACACCTTC. Protein product: CATSLRTGSYGYTF.